These T cell receptor beta chains were read from a single sample in a study of T cell responses to AZD1222 COVID-19 vaccine. Assay used: immunoSEQ multiplex PCR; TCRdb lists only in-frame clones, some missing. The data show some 71,000 clones, 80% to 90% seen once. The sequencing used peripheral blood, collected 28 days after the second AZD1222 dose. The receptors were sampled from an adult who received the AZD1222 COVID-19 vaccine. Both conserved end residues are part of each CDR3. Fields, in order: J gene, V gene, CDR3 protein.

J: TRBJ2-3; V: TRBV5-1; CDR3: CASSLDGTSTDTQYF
J: TRBJ2-7; V: TRBV6-1; CDR3: CASSEGGYEQYF
J: TRBJ2-7; V: TRBV28; CDR3: CASSPPGLAASYEQYF
J: TRBJ1-2; V: TRBV28; CDR3: CASSFLPNRGHLYGYTF
J: TRBJ2-5; V: TRBV7-9; CDR3: CASRIAGEETQYF
J: TRBJ1-4; V: TRBV9; CDR3: CASSVQGEVSEKLFF
J: TRBJ2-3; V: TRBV10-3; CDR3: CAINTAGGTDTQYF
J: TRBJ1-6; V: TRBV11-2; CDR3: CASSSASSSYNSPLHF
J: TRBJ1-6; V: TRBV28; CDR3: CASSSGTNNSPLHF
J: TRBJ2-1; V: TRBV13; CDR3: CASSMGTARNSYNEQFF
J: TRBJ2-5; V: TRBV6-1; CDR3: CASSDPGALPGAQYF
J: TRBJ2-7; V: TRBV9; CDR3: CASSSAFSDEQYF
J: TRBJ2-3; V: TRBV7-9; CDR3: CASRRPGTSGSTDTQYF
J: TRBJ1-5; V: TRBV7-2; CDR3: CASSLDGSNSNQPQHF
J: TRBJ2-1; V: TRBV14; CDR3: CASSQGLAGVNEQFF
J: TRBJ1-5; V: TRBV28; CDR3: CASSSTRYGTASNQPQHF
J: TRBJ2-1; V: TRBV4-3; CDR3: CASSQDYNGRNEQFF
J: TRBJ2-7; V: TRBV21-1; CDR3: CASSKKWQREFRYEQYF
J: TRBJ1-4; V: TRBV11-2; CDR3: CASRIPGQDEKLFF
J: TRBJ1-5; V: TRBV7-9; CDR3: CASSLAGGGGNQPQHF
J: TRBJ1-3; V: TRBV3-1/TRBV3-2; CDR3: CASSQASGGIGNTIYF
J: TRBJ1-1; V: TRBV23-1; CDR3: CASSGIYTEAFF
J: TRBJ1-2; V: TRBV2; CDR3: CASTSGPFYGYTF
J: TRBJ1-2; V: TRBV5-4; CDR3: CASSLEGGAGIGGYTF
J: TRBJ2-7; V: TRBV12-5; CDR3: CASGLGGGEQYF
J: TRBJ2-3; V: TRBV5-4; CDR3: CASSLAVAGGLTDTQYF
J: TRBJ2-7; V: TRBV28; CDR3: CASSGRRSGRALGLEQYF
J: TRBJ2-1; V: TRBV12-5; CDR3: CASGSSGRQGNEQFF
J: TRBJ2-1; V: TRBV6-5; CDR3: CASSLTKGVVEQFF
J: TRBJ1-2; V: TRBV5-4; CDR3: CASSLDRTSGNYGYTF
J: TRBJ2-1; V: TRBV11-2; CDR3: CASSSPRSPRGQFF
J: TRBJ2-6; V: TRBV9; CDR3: CASSVDPGGGANVLTF
J: TRBJ1-6; V: TRBV27; CDR3: CASTPGSFNSPLHF
J: TRBJ1-1; V: TRBV4-1; CDR3: CASSQGLTGGPTEAFF
J: TRBJ2-7; V: TRBV18; CDR3: CASSPRGRGGGEQYF
J: TRBJ2-1; V: TRBV14; CDR3: CASSPTNFRTGAPEQFF
J: TRBJ1-6; V: TRBV5-6; CDR3: CASSLGSGGRSPLHF
J: TRBJ1-1; V: TRBV7-9; CDR3: CASSQKVYPRQGRATEAFF
J: TRBJ1-2; V: TRBV2; CDR3: CASSEGRVGYGYTF
J: TRBJ2-1; V: TRBV7-6; CDR3: CASSPTGTAIGYNEQFF
J: TRBJ2-3; V: TRBV7-3; CDR3: CASSLMAGFPGDTQYF